Below, 6 T cell receptor beta chains from the same sample are listed, as sequenced in a study of early stage breast cancer tumors. Assay: immunoSEQ multiplex PCR; the TCRdb copy retains only in-frame clones and omits some. The sample lists 44,000 or so clones, approximately 80% seen once, with approximately 1.4% in the top ten. Sequenced: blood. Every receptor here comes from a person aged 50-59 years with breast cancer.

As to this clone: In the same sample, other DNA sequences code for this CDR3. CDR3 bases: TGCGCCAGCAGCCAAGATTTAGGTCAGCCCCAGCATTTT. Translated, it gives CASSQDLGQPQHF. J is TRBJ1-5 and V is TRBV4-3, with D uncertain. Germline V lookup: CDR1 LGHNA, CDR2 YSLEER. Trimming took off 0 bases at V and 6 bases at J, with 6 bases between the two ends. The CDR3 covers 13 residues.

The rearrangement uses TRBV9 and TRBJ2-7; 8 bases fit TRBD2. Germline assignment: CDR1 SGDLS and CDR2 YYNGEE. The CDR3 spans 14 residues. The ends lost 0 bases at V and 5 bases at J; junction bases unmatched: 4. The CDR3 DNA reads TGTGCCAGCAGCGTAGGCGGGGGGCTAAACGAGCAGTACTTC. Amino acids: CASSVGGGLNEQYF.

This clone was observed a few times. One end of the junction does not line up with germline, which may come from a read error. The rearrangement uses TRBV10-3 and TRBJ2-7; 9 nucleotides match TRBD1. This CDR3 comprises 11 residues. Germline CDR1 and CDR2: ENHRY and SYGVKD. Here the CDR3 DNA reads TGTGCCATCAGACTGGGACAGGGTGTCCACTTC. Translated: CAIRLGQGVHF.

This clone is a singleton in its sample. The gene calls are TRBV7-8 and TRBJ2-5, with a weak D call TRBD2 (6 bases). The germline gives CDR1 SGHVS, CDR2 FQNEAQ. V lost 5 bases, J lost 3 bases, and 16 bases lay in between. The length of the CDR3 is 15 residues. The CDR3 coding sequence is TGTGCCAGCAGCCCTGGAGGGAATCGCAAAGAGACCCAGTACTTC. Encoded protein: CASSPGGNRKETQYF.

The genes are TRBV18 and TRBJ1-1; D unclear. The CDR3 consists of 19 residues. The V gene lost 1 base and the J gene lost 1 base, with 22 bases spanning the gap. Germline-derived CDR1 and CDR2 are KGHSH and LQKENI. CDR3 in amino acids: CASSPQSLITVPGNTEAFF. The CDR3 DNA is TGTGCCAGCTCACCACAGTCCTTAATCACAGTCCCAGGGAACACTGAAGCTTTCTTT. Using reference TRBV18 and TRBJ1-1 for the parts outside the CDR3, the full variable domain is NAGVMQNPRHLVRRRGQEARLRCSPMKGHSHVYWYRQLPEEGLKFMVYLQKENIIDESGMPKERFSAEFPKEGPSILRIQQVVRGDSAAYFCASSPQSLITVPGNTEAFFGQGTRLTVV.

The rearrangement links TRBV2 to TRBJ1-1; D might be TRBD1 (5 bases). V lost 6 bases to trimming and J lost 2 bases, with 13 bases between them. CDR1 is SNHLY, CDR2 FYNNEI, per germline. The CDR3 spans 14 residues. The CDR3 DNA sequence: TGTGCCAGCAGCGGACAACTACTCAACACTGAAGCTTTCTTT. It translates to CASSGQLLNTEAFF.